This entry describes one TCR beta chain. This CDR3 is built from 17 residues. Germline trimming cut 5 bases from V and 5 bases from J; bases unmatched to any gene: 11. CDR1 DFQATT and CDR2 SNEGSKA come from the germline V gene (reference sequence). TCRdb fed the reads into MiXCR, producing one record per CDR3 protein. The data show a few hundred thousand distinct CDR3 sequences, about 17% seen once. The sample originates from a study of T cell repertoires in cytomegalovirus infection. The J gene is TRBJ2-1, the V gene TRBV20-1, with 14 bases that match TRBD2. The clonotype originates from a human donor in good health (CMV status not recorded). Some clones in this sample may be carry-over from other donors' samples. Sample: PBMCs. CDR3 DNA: TGCAGTGCTGGGGGACTAGCGGGGGCCACAGGGGACAATGAGCAGTTCTTC. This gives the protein CSAGGLAGATGDNEQFF.